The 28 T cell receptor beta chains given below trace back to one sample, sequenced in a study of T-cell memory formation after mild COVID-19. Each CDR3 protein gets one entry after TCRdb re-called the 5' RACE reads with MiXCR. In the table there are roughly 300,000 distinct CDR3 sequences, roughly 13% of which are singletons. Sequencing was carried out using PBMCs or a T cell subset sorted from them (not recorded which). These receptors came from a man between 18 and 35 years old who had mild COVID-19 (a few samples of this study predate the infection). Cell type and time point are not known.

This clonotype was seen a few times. The CDR3 sequence is CASSAQGAIGNTIYF. CDR3 coding DNA: TGTGCCAGTAGTGCACAGGGGGCGATTGGAAACACCATATATTTT. The J gene is TRBJ1-3, the V gene TRBV19, with TRBD1 identical over 9 bases. V dropped 5 bases and J dropped 3; count of bases not matched to a gene: 5. This CDR3 region has 15 residues. Germline values: CDR1 LNHDA, CDR2 SQIVND (reference sequence).

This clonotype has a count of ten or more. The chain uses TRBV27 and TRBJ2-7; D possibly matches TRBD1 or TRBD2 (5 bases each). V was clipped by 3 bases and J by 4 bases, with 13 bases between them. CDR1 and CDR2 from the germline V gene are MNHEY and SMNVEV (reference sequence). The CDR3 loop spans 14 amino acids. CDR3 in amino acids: CASSFSGTFYEQYF. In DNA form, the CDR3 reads TGTGCCAGCAGTTTTTCCGGGACGTTTTACGAGCAGTACTTC.

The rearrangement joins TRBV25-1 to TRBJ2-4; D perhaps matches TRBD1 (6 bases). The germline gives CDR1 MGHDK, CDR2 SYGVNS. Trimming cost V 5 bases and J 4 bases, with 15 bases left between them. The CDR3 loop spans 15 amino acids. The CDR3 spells CASSHRTAVKNIQYF. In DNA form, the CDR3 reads TGTGCCAGCAGTCATCGGACAGCAGTGAAAAACATTCAGTACTTC.

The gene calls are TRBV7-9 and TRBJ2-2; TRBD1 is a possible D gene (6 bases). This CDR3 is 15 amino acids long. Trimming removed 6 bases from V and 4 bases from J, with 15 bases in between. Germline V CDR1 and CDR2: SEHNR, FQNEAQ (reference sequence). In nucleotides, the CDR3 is TGTGCCAGCAGACGGGACCAGGGGACCACCGGGGAGCTGTTTTTT. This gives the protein CASRRDQGTTGELFF.

CDR3 sequence (DNA): TGTGCCTGGAGTAGGCAGTATGGCTACACCTTC. This sequence encodes CAWSRQYGYTF. The rearrangement links TRBV30 to TRBJ1-2; D gene unclear. Trimming took off 2 bases at V and 5 bases at J, with 6 bases between the two ends. The CDR3 spans 11 residues. From germline, CDR1 is GTSNPN and CDR2 SVGIG (reference sequence).

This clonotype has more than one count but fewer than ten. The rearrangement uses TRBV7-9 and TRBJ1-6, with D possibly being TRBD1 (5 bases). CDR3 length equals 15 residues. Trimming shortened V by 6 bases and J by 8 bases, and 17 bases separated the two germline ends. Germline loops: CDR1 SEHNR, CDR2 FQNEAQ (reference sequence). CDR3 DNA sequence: TGTGCCAGCAGGGGACTTTCGCAGTACGATTCACCCCTCCACTTT. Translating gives CASRGLSQYDSPLHF.

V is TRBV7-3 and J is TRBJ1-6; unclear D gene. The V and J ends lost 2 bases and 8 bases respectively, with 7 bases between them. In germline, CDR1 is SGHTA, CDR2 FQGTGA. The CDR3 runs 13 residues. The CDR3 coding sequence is TGTGCCAGCAGCTTACTGGGCGATTCACCCCTCCACTTT. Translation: CASSLLGDSPLHF.

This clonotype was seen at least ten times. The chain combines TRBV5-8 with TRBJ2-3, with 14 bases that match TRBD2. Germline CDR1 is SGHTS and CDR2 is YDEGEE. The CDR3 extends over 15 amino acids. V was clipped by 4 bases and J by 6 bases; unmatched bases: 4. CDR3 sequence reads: CASSPGLAGVDTQYF. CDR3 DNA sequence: TGTGCCAGCAGCCCGGGACTAGCGGGGGTGGATACGCAGTATTTT.

CDR3 in amino acids: CASSLKPDRGNTYF. In nucleotides, the CDR3 is TGTGCCAGCAGCTTAAAACCCGACAGGGGGAACACTTATTTT. The rearrangement uses TRBV7-9 and TRBJ2-3, with 9 bases identical to TRBD1. The CDR3 runs 14 residues. In germline, CDR1 is SEHNR, CDR2 FQNEAQ (reference sequence). After removal of 2 bases from V and 15 bases from J, the junction contained 12 bases not matched to a gene.

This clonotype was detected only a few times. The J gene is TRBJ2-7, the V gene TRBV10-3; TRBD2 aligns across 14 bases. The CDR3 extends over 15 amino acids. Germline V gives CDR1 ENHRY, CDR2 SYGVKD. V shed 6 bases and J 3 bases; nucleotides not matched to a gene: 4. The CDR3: CAISAGLAGGYEQYV. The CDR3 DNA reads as TGTGCCATCAGCGCTGGACTAGCGGGGGGCTACGAGCAGTACGTC.

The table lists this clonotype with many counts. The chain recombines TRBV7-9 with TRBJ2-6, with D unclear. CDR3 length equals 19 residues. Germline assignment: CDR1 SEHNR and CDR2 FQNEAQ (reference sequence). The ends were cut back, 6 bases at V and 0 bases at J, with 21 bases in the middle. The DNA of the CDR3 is TGTGCCAGCAGTGGTCTCTGGGTTCTTACCTCCTCTGGGGCCAACGTCCTGACTTTC. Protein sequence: CASSGLWVLTSSGANVLTF.

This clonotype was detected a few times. CDR3 amino acids: CASRPGLAGGGGTGELFF. The CDR3 coding sequence is TGTGCCAGCAGGCCGGGACTAGCGGGGGGTGGTGGCACCGGGGAGCTGTTTTTT. This chain connects TRBV6-1 to TRBJ2-2; the match to TRBD2 covers 15 bases. The CDR3 is 18 amino acids. Trimming cost V 6 bases and J 4 bases; bases outside gene matches: 9. Germline-derived CDR1 and CDR2 are MNHNS and SASEGT.

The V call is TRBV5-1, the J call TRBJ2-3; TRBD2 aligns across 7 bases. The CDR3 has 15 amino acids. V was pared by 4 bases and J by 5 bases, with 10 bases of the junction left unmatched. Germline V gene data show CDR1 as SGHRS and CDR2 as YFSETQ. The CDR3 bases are TGCGCCAGCAGCGATCCAGCGGGGTACATAGATACGCAGTATTTT. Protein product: CASSDPAGYIDTQYF. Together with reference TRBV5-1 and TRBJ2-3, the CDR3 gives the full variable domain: KAGVTQTPRYLIKTRGQQVTLSCSPISGHRSVSWYQQTPGQGLQFLFEYFSETQRNKGNFPGRFSGRQFSNSRSEMNVSTLELGDSALYLCASSDPAGYIDTQYFGPGTRLTVL.

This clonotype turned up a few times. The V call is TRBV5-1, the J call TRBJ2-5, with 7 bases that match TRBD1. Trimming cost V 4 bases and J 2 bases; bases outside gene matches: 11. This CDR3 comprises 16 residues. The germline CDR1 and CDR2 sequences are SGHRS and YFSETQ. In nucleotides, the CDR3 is TGCGCCAGCAGCCCCGGGTCCGTGACAGGGCAAGAGACCCAGTACTTC. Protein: CASSPGSVTGQETQYF.

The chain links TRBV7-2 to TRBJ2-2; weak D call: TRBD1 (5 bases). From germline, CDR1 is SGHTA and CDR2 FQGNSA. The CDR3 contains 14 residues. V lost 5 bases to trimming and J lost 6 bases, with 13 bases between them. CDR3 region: CASSTLRVAGELFF. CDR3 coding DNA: TGTGCCAGCAGCACTCTCAGGGTGGCCGGGGAGCTGTTTTTT. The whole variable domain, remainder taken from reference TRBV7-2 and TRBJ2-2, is GAGVSQSPSNKVTEKGKDVELRCDPISGHTALYWYRQSLGQGLEFLIYFQGNSAPDKSGLPSDRFSAERTGGSVSTLTIQRTQQEDSAVYLCASSTLRVAGELFFGEGSRLTVL.

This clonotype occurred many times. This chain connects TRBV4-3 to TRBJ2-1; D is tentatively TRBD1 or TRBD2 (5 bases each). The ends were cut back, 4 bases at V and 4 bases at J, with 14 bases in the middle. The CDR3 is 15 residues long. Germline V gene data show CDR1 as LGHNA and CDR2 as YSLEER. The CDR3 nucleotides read TGCGCCAGCAGCCCAGGGACCGCGAGGTACAATGAGCAGTTCTTC. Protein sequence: CASSPGTARYNEQFF.

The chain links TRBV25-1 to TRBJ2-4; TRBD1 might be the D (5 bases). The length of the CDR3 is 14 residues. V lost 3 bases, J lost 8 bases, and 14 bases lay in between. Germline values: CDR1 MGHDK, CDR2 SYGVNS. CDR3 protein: CASSDRAREDIQYF. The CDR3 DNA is TGTGCCAGCAGTGACAGGGCTAGAGAGGACATTCAGTACTTC.

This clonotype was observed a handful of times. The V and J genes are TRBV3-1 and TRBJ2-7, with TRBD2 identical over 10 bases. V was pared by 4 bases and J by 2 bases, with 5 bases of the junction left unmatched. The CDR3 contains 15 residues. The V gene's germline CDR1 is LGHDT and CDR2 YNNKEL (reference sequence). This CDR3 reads CASSLLSGGAYEQYF. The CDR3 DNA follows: TGTGCCAGCAGCCTACTAAGCGGGGGGGCCTACGAGCAGTACTTC.

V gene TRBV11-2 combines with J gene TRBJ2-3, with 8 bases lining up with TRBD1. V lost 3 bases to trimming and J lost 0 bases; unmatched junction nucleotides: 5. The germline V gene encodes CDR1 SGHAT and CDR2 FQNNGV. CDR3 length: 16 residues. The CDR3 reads CASSFQGAWSTDTQYF. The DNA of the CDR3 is TGTGCCAGCAGCTTTCAGGGGGCTTGGAGCACAGATACGCAGTATTTT.

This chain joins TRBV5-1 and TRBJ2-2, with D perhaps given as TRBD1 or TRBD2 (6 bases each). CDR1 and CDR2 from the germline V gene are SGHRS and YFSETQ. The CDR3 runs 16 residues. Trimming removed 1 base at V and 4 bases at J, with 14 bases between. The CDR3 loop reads CASSLSIGGVTGELFF. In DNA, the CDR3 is TGCGCCAGCAGCTTGTCTATCGGGGGCGTCACCGGGGAGCTGTTTTTT. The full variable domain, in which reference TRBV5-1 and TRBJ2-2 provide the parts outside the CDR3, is KAGVTQTPRYLIKTRGQQVTLSCSPISGHRSVSWYQQTPGQGLQFLFEYFSETQRNKGNFPGRFSGRQFSNSRSEMNVSTLELGDSALYLCASSLSIGGVTGELFFGEGSRLTVL.

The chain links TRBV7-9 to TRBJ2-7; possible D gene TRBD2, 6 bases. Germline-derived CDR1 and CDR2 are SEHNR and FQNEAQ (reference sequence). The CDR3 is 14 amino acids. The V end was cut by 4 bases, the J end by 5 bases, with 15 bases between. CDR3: CASSSAFSGNEQYV. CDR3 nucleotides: TGTGCCAGCAGCTCGGCCTTTAGCGGCAACGAGCAGTACGTC.

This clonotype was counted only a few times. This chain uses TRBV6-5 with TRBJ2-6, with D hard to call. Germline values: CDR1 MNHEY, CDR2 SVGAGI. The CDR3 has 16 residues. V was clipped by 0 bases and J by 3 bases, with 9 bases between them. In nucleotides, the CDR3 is TGTGCCAGCAGTTACTCTTGGGCTGATGGGGCCAACGTCCTGACTTTC. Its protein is CASSYSWADGANVLTF.

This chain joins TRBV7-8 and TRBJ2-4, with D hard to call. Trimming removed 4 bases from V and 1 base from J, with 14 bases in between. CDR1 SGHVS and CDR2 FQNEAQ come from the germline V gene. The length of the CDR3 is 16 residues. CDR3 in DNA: TGTGCCAGCAGCTCAGTTAAAGGTTGGGCCAAAAACATTCAGTACTTC. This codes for CASSSVKGWAKNIQYF.

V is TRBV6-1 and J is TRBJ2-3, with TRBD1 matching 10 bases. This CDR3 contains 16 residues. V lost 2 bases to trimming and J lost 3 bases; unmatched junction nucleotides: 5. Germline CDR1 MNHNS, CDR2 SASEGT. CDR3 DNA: TGTGCCAGCAGTGAATTTAGGGGACAGGGGACAGATACGCAGTATTTT. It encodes CASSEFRGQGTDTQYF.

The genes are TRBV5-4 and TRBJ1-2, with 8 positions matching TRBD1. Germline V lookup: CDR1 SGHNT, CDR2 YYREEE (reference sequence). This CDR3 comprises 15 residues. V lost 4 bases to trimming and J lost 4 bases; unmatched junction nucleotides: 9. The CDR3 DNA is TGTGCCAGCAGCGGGGGACAGGACCCGTCCTATGGCTACACCTTC. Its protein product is CASSGGQDPSYGYTF.

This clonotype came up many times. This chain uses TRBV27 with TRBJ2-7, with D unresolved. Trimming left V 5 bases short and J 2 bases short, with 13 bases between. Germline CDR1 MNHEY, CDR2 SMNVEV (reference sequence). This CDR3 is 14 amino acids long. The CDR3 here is CASSPFRAAYEQYF. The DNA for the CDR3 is TGTGCCAGCAGTCCCTTTCGAGCAGCCTACGAGCAGTACTTC.

The CDR3 here is CASSSNPRVYEQFF. As DNA, the CDR3 is TGTGCCAGCAGTTCCAACCCCAGGGTCTATGAGCAGTTCTTC. The chain is built from TRBV28 and TRBJ2-1; D is possibly TRBD1 (5 bases). V lost 4 bases and J lost 8, with 15 bases in between. This CDR3 contains 14 residues. Germline values: CDR1 MDHEN, CDR2 SYDVKM.

The CDR3 DNA is TGCGCCAGCAGCCAACGACAGGGGAGGGCCGAGCAGTACTTC. This codes for CASSQRQGRAEQYF. V and J are TRBV5-1 and TRBJ2-7, with D possibly being TRBD1 (8 bases). The CDR3 sequence is 14 residues long. V was pared by 4 bases and J by 6 bases, with 17 bases between. CDR1 and CDR2 from the germline V gene are SGHRS and YFSETQ.